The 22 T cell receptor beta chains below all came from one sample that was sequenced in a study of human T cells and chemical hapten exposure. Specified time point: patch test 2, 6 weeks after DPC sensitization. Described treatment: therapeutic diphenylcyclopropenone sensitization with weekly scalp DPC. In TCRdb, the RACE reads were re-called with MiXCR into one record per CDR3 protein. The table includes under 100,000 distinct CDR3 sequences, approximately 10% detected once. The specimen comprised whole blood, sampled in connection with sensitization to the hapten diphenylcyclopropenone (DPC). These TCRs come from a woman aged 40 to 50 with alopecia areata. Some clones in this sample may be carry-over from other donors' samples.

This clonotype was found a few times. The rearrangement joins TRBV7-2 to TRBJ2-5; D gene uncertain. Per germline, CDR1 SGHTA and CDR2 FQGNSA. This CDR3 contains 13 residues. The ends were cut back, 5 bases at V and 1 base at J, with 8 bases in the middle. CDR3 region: CASSQVPQETQYF. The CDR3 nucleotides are TGTGCCAGCAGCCAGGTCCCCCAAGAGACCCAGTACTTC.

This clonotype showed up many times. CDR3 coding DNA: TGTGCCAGCAGCCAAGTGCGGGACTCCTACGAGCAGTACTTC. Protein product: CASSQVRDSYEQYF. This chain uses TRBV4-2 with TRBJ2-7; perhaps TRBD2 as D (6 bases). The germline CDR1 and CDR2 sequences are LGHNA and YNFKEQ. V lost 1 base and J 0 bases, leaving 7 bases between the germline ends. This CDR3 comprises 14 residues.

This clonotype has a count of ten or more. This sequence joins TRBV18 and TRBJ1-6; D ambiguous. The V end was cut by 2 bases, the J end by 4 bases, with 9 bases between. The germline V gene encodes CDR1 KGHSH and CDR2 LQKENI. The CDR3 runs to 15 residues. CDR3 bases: TGTGCCAGCTCACCATTGGGTTCATATAATTCACCCCTCCACTTT. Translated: CASSPLGSYNSPLHF.

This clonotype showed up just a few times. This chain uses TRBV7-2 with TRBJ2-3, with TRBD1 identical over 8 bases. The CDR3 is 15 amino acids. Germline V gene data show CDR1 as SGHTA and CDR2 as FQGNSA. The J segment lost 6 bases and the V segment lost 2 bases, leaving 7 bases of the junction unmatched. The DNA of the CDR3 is TGTGCCAGCAGCTTAAACAGGGGGAATAGCGATACGCAGTATTTT. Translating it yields CASSLNRGNSDTQYF.

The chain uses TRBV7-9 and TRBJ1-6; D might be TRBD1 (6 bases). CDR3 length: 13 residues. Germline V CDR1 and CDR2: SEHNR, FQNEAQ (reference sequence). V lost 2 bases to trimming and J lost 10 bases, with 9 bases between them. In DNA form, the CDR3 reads TGTGCCAGCAGCTTATCAGGGGACTCACCCCTCCACTTT. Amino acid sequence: CASSLSGDSPLHF.

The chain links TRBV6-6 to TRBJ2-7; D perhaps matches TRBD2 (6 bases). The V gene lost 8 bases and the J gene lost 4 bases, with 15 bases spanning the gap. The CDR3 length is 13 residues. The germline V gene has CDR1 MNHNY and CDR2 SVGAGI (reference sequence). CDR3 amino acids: CASVHPEGYEQYF. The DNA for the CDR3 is TGTGCCAGCGTCCACCCGGAGGGATACGAGCAGTACTTC.

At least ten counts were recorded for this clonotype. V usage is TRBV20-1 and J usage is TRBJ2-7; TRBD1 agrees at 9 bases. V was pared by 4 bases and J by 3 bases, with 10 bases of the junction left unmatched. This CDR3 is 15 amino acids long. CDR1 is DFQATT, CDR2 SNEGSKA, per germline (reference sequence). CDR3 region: CSATGDRAINYEQYF. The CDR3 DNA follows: TGCAGTGCTACCGGGGACAGGGCCATTAACTACGAGCAGTACTTC.

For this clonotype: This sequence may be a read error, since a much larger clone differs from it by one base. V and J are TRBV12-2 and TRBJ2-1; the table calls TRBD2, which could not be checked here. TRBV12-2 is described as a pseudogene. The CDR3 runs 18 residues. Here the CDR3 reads CASWTGTSGAVRYNEQFF. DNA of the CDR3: TGTGCAAGTTGGACAGGGACTAGCGGGGCGGTTCGCTACAATGAGCAGTTCTTC.

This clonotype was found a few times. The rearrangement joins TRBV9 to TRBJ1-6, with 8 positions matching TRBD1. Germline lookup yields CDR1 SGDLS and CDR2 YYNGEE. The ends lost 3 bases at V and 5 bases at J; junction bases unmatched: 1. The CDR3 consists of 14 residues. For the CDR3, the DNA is TGTGCCAGCAGCGCGACAGGGGATAATTCACCCCTCCACTTT. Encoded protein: CASSATGDNSPLHF.

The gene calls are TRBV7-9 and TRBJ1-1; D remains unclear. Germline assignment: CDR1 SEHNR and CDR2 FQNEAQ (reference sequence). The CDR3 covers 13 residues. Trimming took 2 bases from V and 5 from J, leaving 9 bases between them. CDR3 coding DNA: TGTGCCAGCAGCTTAAACAGTGGGACTGAAGCTTTCTTT. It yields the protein CASSLNSGTEAFF. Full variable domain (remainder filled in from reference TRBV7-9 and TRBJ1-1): DTGVSQNPRHKITKRGQNVTFRCDPISEHNRLYWYRQTLGQGPEFLTYFQNEAQLEKSRLLSDRFSAERPKGSFSTLEIQRTEQGDSAMYLCASSLNSGTEAFFGQGTRLTVV.

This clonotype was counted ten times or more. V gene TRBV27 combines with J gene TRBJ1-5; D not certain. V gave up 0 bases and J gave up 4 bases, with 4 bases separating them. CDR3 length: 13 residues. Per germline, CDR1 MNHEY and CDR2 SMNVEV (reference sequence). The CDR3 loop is CASSLSVNQPQHF. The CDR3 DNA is TGTGCCAGCAGTTTATCCGTGAATCAGCCCCAGCATTTT.

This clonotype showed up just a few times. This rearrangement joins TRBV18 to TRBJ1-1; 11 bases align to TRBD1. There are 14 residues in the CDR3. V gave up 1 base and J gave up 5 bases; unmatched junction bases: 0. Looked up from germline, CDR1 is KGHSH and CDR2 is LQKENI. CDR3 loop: CASSPRDRGTEAFF. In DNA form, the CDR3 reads TGTGCCAGCTCACCACGGGACAGGGGGACTGAAGCTTTCTTT.

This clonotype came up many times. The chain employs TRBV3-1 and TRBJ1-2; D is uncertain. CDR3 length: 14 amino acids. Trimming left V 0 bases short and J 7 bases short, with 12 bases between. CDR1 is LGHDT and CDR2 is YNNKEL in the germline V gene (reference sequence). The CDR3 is CASSQDEAVSGYTF. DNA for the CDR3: TGTGCCAGCAGCCAAGACGAGGCGGTCTCTGGCTACACCTTC.

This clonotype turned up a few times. The CDR3 spells CASSLGGAGGNAFF. In DNA form, the CDR3 reads TGTGCCAGCAGCTTAGGAGGGGCAGGGGGAAATGCTTTCTTT. The chain is built from TRBV7-8 and TRBJ1-1; 7 bases line up with TRBD1. CDR1 is SGHVS and CDR2 is FQNEAQ in the germline V gene. V lost 1 base, J lost 11 bases, and 10 bases stayed unmatched. The CDR3 loop spans 14 amino acids.

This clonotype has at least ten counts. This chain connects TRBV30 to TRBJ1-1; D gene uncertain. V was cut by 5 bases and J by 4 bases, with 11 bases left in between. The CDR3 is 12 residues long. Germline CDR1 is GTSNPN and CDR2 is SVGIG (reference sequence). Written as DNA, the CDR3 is TGTGCCTGGGGGCCGTTCTCCACTGAAGCTTTCTTT. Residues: CAWGPFSTEAFF.

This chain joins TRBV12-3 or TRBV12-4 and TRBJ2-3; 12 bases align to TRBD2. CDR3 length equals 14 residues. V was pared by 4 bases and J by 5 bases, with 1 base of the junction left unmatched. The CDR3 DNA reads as TGTGCCAGCAGTTGGGGACTAGCGGGAGATACGCAGTATTTT. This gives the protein CASSWGLAGDTQYF.

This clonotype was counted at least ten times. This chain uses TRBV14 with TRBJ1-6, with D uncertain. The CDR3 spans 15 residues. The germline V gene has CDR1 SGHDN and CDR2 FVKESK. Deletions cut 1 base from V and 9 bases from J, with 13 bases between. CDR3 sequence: CASSQGSGDGSPLHF. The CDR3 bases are TGTGCCAGCAGCCAAGGTTCAGGTGACGGTTCACCCCTCCACTTT.

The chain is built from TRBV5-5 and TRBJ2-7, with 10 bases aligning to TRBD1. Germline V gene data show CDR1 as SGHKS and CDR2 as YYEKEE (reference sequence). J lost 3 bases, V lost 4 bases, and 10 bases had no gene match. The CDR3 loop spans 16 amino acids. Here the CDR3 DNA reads TGTGCCAGCAGCCGCGCAGCCGGACAGGGGGTCTACGAGCAGTACTTC. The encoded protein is CASSRAAGQGVYEQYF.

CDR3 in amino acids: CASSGSGLNYEQYF. The CDR3 nucleotides read TGTGCCAGCAGTGGCTCGGGACTGAATTACGAGCAGTACTTC. The V gene is TRBV6-1, the J gene TRBJ2-7, with D possibly being TRBD2 (6 bases). CDR3 length: 14 amino acids. With 4 bases removed from V and 4 bases from J, the gap between germline ends came to 14 bases. Germline V gives CDR1 MNHNS, CDR2 SASEGT.

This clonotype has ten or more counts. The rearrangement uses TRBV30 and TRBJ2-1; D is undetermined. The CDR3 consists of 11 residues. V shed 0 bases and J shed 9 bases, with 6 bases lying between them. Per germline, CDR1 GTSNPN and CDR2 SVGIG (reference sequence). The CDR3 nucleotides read TGTGCCTGGAGTGTACTCGTTGAGCAGTTCTTC. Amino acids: CAWSVLVEQFF.

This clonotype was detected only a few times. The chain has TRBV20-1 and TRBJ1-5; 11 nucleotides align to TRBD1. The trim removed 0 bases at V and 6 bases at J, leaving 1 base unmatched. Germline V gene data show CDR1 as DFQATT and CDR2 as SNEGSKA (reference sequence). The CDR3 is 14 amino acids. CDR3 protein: CSARDGTGGQPQHF. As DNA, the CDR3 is TGCAGTGCTAGAGATGGGACAGGGGGTCAGCCCCAGCATTTT.

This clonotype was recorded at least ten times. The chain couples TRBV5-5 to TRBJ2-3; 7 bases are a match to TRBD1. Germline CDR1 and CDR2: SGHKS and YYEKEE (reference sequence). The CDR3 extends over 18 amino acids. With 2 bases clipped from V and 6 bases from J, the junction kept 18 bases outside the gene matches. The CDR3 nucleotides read TGTGCCAGCAGCTTAGAGAGGGGGCGCCGTGTTGAATGGGATACGCAGTATTTT. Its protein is CASSLERGRRVEWDTQYF.